A single sample gave rise to the 14 T cell receptor beta chains below, sequenced in a study of spatial heterogeneity in lung cancer. General observations from the study: Intratumoral expanded alpha and beta TCR counts were found to track tumor mutation counts.

The antigens of these receptors remain unknown. One entry per CDR3 protein, called by TCRdb with MiXCR from the 5' RACE reads. The data show about 18,000 distinct CDR3 sequences, less than 8% seen once. Time point here: sample taken at primary tumor resection. The sample was lung tumor tissue, taken at surgery. These receptors were taken from a male donor with early-stage non-small cell lung cancer.

This clonotype was observed at least ten times. This chain connects TRBV20-1 to TRBJ2-1; 9 positions match TRBD2. This CDR3 spans 16 amino acids. With 1 base clipped from V and 5 bases from J, the junction kept 9 bases outside the gene matches. Germline values: CDR1 DFQATT, CDR2 SNEGSKA (reference sequence). The CDR3 region is CSARVMRGGIDNEQFF. CDR3 bases: TGCAGTGCTAGAGTCATGCGGGGGGGCATCGACAATGAGCAGTTCTTC.

This clonotype has at least ten counts. This sequence joins TRBV28 and TRBJ2-3, with D unclear. The CDR3 covers 13 residues. The V end was cut by 2 bases, the J end by 0 bases, with 3 bases between. The germline CDR1 and CDR2 sequences are MDHEN and SYDVKM. CDR3 in amino acids: CASSLGSTDTQYF. The CDR3 DNA reads TGTGCCAGCAGTTTAGGAAGCACAGATACGCAGTATTTT.

This clonotype was counted many times. The V gene is TRBV5-1, the J gene TRBJ1-2; a weak D match, TRBD1 (6 bases). V was cut by 8 bases and J by 7 bases, with 12 bases left in between. The CDR3 covers 11 residues. Germline V gene lookup returns CDR1 SGHRS and CDR2 YFSETQ. The CDR3 loop reads CASSGVGGYTF. The CDR3 DNA reads as TGCGCCAGTTCAGGGGTTGGTGGCTACACCTTC.

Concerning this clonotype: One junction end does not reproduce the germline sequence, and a read error may be involved. The rearrangement links TRBV5-5 to TRBJ2-5, with 7 bases that match TRBD1. Germline V gene data show CDR1 as SGHKS and CDR2 as YYEKEE (reference sequence). The CDR3 sequence is 14 residues long. The CDR3 bases are TGTGCCAGCAGTTTGGACAGGCCCTCAGAGACCCAGTACTTC. The encoded protein is CASSLDRPSETQYF.

The chain links TRBV9 to TRBJ2-2; possibly TRBD1 for D (5 bases). The V and J ends lost 0 bases and 4 bases respectively, with 10 bases between them. Germline CDR1 reads SGDLS; CDR2 reads YYNGEE. The CDR3 has 15 amino acids. The CDR3 region is CASSVDRFITGELFF. Here the CDR3 DNA reads TGTGCCAGCAGCGTAGACAGGTTTATCACCGGGGAGCTGTTTTTT.

This clonotype was observed many times. The chain employs TRBV5-1 and TRBJ1-2, with 8 positions matching TRBD1. J was trimmed by 7 bases and V by 0 bases; bases with no gene match: 11. The CDR3 consists of 16 residues. Germline CDR1 SGHRS, CDR2 YFSETQ. DNA of the CDR3: TGCGCCAGCAGCTTGGCCGGAGGACAGGGTGACAGTGGCTACACCTTC. Amino acid sequence: CASSLAGGQGDSGYTF.

The chain joins TRBV6-5 to TRBJ1-1; D gene uncertain. The length of the CDR3 is 14 residues. V gave up 2 bases and J gave up 2 bases, with 9 bases separating them. Germline V CDR1 and CDR2: MNHEY, SVGAGI. The CDR3 DNA is TGTGCCAGCAGTTACCCCGGGCCAAACACTGAAGCTTTCTTT. Translation gives CASSYPGPNTEAFF.

This clonotype was recorded many times. The genes are TRBV6-7 and TRBJ2-3; 10 nucleotides match TRBD1. TRBV6-7 is recorded as an ORF, its role being uncertain. V lost 7 bases to trimming and J lost 3 bases; unmatched junction nucleotides: 10. This CDR3 spans 16 amino acids. The CDR3 bases are TGTGCCAGCAAATTTCCGGGACAGGGGAAGACAGATACGCAGTATTTT. Translated, it gives CASKFPGQGKTDTQYF.

This clonotype was observed a few times. J is TRBJ2-7 and V is TRBV5-4; D possibly corresponds to TRBD1 (5 bases). Germline CDR1 reads SGHNT; CDR2 reads YYREEE (reference sequence). The CDR3 is made up of 13 amino acids. Trimming stripped 2 bases from V and 5 bases from J, with 11 bases between. CDR3 region: CASSFQGRDEQYF. The DNA of the CDR3 is TGTGCCAGCAGCTTTCAGGGTAGGGACGAGCAGTACTTC. The complete variable domain, with remaining parts taken from reference TRBV5-4 and TRBJ2-7, reads ETGVTQSPTHLIKTRGQQVTLRCSSQSGHNTVSWYQQALGQGPQFIFQYYREEENGRGNFPPRFSGLQFPNYSSELNVNALELDDSALYLCASSFQGRDEQYFGPGTRLTVT.

This clonotype was observed many times. V gene TRBV24-1 combines with J gene TRBJ2-7; the D is unclear. This CDR3 contains 11 residues. The germline V gene has CDR1 KGHDR and CDR2 SFDVKD. Trimming left V 4 bases short and J 3 bases short, with 3 bases between. Written as DNA, the CDR3 is TGTGCCACCAGTGACGGCTACGAGCAGTACTTC. Amino acid sequence: CATSDGYEQYF.

This clonotype has ten or more counts. The chain joins TRBV2 to TRBJ2-1; 11 bases are a match to TRBD2. The CDR3 loop spans 15 amino acids. From germline, CDR1 is SNHLY and CDR2 FYNNEI. Trimming at V came to 6 bases and at J to 4 bases, leaving 5 bases not matched to a gene. The CDR3 here is CASSQTSGGYNEQFF. CDR3 DNA: TGTGCCAGCAGCCAAACTAGCGGGGGTTACAATGAGCAGTTCTTC. Filled out from reference TRBV2 and TRBJ2-1, the complete variable domain reads EPEVTQTPSHQVTQMGQEVILRCVPISNHLYFYWYRQILGQKVEFLVSFYNNEISEKSEIFDDQFSVERPDGSNFTLKIRSTKLEDSAMYFCASSQTSGGYNEQFFGPGTRLTVL.

This clonotype has at least ten counts. V and J are TRBV20-1 and TRBJ2-7; 13 nucleotides line up with TRBD2. From germline, CDR1 is DFQATT and CDR2 SNEGSKA (reference sequence). Trimming at V came to 5 bases and at J to 3 bases, leaving 10 bases not matched to a gene. The CDR3 contains 16 residues. The CDR3, as DNA: TGCAGTGCTCCTCCGGGACTAGCGGGGAAGTTCTACGAGCAGTACTTC. Residues: CSAPPGLAGKFYEQYF.

This clonotype was found many times. Germline and junction disagree at one end, which may indicate a read error. The genes are TRBV5-6 and TRBJ1-2, with D unresolved. The CDR3 is made up of 14 amino acids. The germline V gene encodes CDR1 SGHDT and CDR2 YYEEEE. The CDR3 DNA is TGTGCCAGCAGCTGGGAGAGGGAAGGCTATGGCGACACCTTC. This sequence encodes CASSWEREGYGDTF.

This clonotype was seen at least ten times. V and J are TRBV6-6 and TRBJ2-7; TRBD1 aligns across 7 bases. Germline V gene sequence: CDR1 MNHNY, CDR2 SVGAGI (reference sequence). CDR3 length: 15 amino acids. V lost 7 bases to trimming and J lost 0 bases; unmatched junction nucleotides: 9. CDR3 coding DNA: TGTGCCAGCACTTCCCGGGACAGTTTCTCCTACGAGCAGTACTTC. Encoded protein: CASTSRDSFSYEQYF.